Each of the 26 T cell receptor beta chains below was sequenced from the same sample in a study of blood T cell repertoires in COVID-19 (TCRdb year 2020). The library was obtained by the immunoSEQ multiplex PCR assay. TCRdb provides this immuneACCESS table in a form limited to in-frame rearrangements. Some clones are lacking; in checked studies, under half of them reflect an unresolved V gene, and why the rest are absent is not known. The sample table lists about 160,000 clones, around 93% of them with a count of one. The ten largest account for about 4.6% of the sample. Material: peripheral blood. The receptors originated from a man aged 25 to 45 with COVID-19, enrolled during active disease.

The chain carries TRBV7-3 and TRBJ2-1; tentatively, D is TRBD1 (5 bases). The CDR3 consists of 16 residues. CDR1 and CDR2 from the germline V gene are SGHTA and FQGTGA. Trimming removed 5 bases at V and 4 bases at J, with 18 bases between. DNA of the CDR3: TGTGCCAGCAGCCCCGGACACACGAGCGTATACAATGAGCAGTTCTTC. Translated, it gives CASSPGHTSVYNEQFF.

V is TRBV7-2 and J is TRBJ2-3, with 8 positions matching TRBD2. The CDR3 runs 18 residues. The ends lost 1 base at V and 1 base at J; junction bases unmatched: 10. Germline values: CDR1 SGHTA, CDR2 FQGNSA. CDR3 amino acids: CASSLVPGLAGGTDTQYF. DNA for the CDR3: TGTGCCAGCAGCTTAGTCCCAGGACTAGCTGGGGGCACAGATACGCAGTATTTT.

This clone occurred once. The rearrangement links TRBV7-8 to TRBJ1-5, with a possible D match to TRBD1 (6 bases). V dropped 5 bases and J dropped 5 bases, with 13 bases sitting between them. The CDR3 length is 14 residues. In germline, CDR1 is SGHVS, CDR2 FQNEAQ. The CDR3, as DNA: TGTGCCAGCAGCGTCCGGGACAAAGATCAGCCCCAGCATTTT. Protein sequence: CASSVRDKDQPQHF.

CDR3 in amino acids: CASSFSGQPQHF. Written as DNA, the CDR3 is TGTGCCAGCAGTTTTTCCGGTCAGCCCCAGCATTTT. The chain is built from TRBV12-3 or TRBV12-4 and TRBJ1-5; D unclear. V gave up 3 bases and J gave up 6 bases, with 6 bases separating them. The CDR3 spans 12 residues.

This chain uses TRBV5-1 with TRBJ1-2; TRBD1 is a possible D gene (6 bases). The CDR3 loop spans 14 amino acids. Germline V CDR1 and CDR2: SGHRS, YFSETQ. The V end was cut by 0 bases, the J end by 10 bases, with 16 bases between. CDR3 amino acids: CASSLDRDSALYTF. The DNA of the CDR3 is TGCGCCAGCAGCTTGGACAGGGATTCGGCGCTCTACACCTTC.

V and J are TRBV7-2 and TRBJ2-1, with D tentatively TRBD1 (6 bases). The germline CDR1 and CDR2 sequences are SGHTA and FQGNSA. Trimming left V 5 bases short and J 7 bases short, with 15 bases between. CDR3 length: 14 amino acids. The CDR3 reads CASSPKGVRNEQFF. DNA for the CDR3: TGTGCCAGCAGCCCCAAGGGGGTTCGGAATGAGCAGTTCTTC.

This clone was observed once. V usage is TRBV9 and J usage is TRBJ2-1; D not resolved. This CDR3 has 14 amino acids. The ends were cut back, 0 bases at V and 3 bases at J, with 7 bases in the middle. CDR1 SGDLS and CDR2 YYNGEE come from the germline V gene. The CDR3 nucleotides read TGTGCCAGCAGCGTAGTCTACCTCTACAATGAGCAGTTCTTC. This translates into CASSVVYLYNEQFF.

J is TRBJ2-7 and V is TRBV18, with 9 bases that match TRBD1. The V gene end was trimmed by 0 bases and the J gene end by 5 bases; junction bases not matched to a gene: 5. The CDR3 is 15 amino acids. Germline V gene data show CDR1 as KGHSH and CDR2 as LQKENI. The CDR3 sequence: CASSPPIQGANEQYF. For the CDR3, the DNA is TGTGCCAGCTCACCACCCATACAGGGGGCCAACGAGCAGTACTTC.

The V gene is TRBV5-4, the J gene TRBJ2-5; a weak D match, TRBD1 (6 bases). The V end was cut by 0 bases, the J end by 1 base, with 7 bases between. In germline, CDR1 is SGHNT, CDR2 YYREEE (reference sequence). CDR3 length: 14 amino acids. The CDR3 loop is CASSLEGVQETQYF. Here the CDR3 DNA reads TGTGCCAGCAGCTTGGAGGGGGTCCAAGAGACCCAGTACTTC.

The CDR3 here is CATSDEETQYF. The CDR3 bases are TGTGCCACCAGTGACGAAGAGACCCAGTACTTC. V gene TRBV24-1 combines with J gene TRBJ2-5; D unresolved. Trimming took off 4 bases at V and 3 bases at J, with 2 bases between the two ends. The CDR3 runs 11 residues. Germline V gives CDR1 KGHDR, CDR2 SFDVKD.

This sequence joins TRBV4-1 and TRBJ2-3, with TRBD1 matching over 7 bases. Per the germline V gene, CDR1 is MGHRA and CDR2 is YSYEKL. This CDR3 contains 16 residues. Trimming took 1 base from V and 1 from J; bases not matched to a gene: 5. DNA for the CDR3: TGCGCCAGCAGCCAAGTTCGCGGACAGGGCACAGATACGCAGTATTTT. This translates into CASSQVRGQGTDTQYF.

The V gene is TRBV19, the J gene TRBJ1-2, with 9 bases lining up with TRBD1. After removal of 2 bases from V and 5 bases from J, the junction contained 6 bases not matched to a gene. The length of the CDR3 is 15 residues. Looked up from germline, CDR1 is LNHDA and CDR2 is SQIVND (reference sequence). The CDR3 here is CASSIWDRVGYGYTF. DNA of the CDR3: TGTGCCAGTAGTATATGGGACAGGGTCGGGTATGGCTACACCTTC.

The genes are TRBV3-1 (or the pseudogene TRBV3-2) and TRBJ1-1; unclear D gene. Germline assignment: CDR1 LGHDT and CDR2 YNNKEL (reference sequence). The CDR3 has 13 residues. Deletions cut 2 bases from V and 4 bases from J, with 8 bases between. DNA of the CDR3: TGTGCCAGCAGCCAAAGAGGGTTCACTGAAGCTTTCTTT. It codes for CASSQRGFTEAFF.

This sequence joins TRBV7-2 and TRBJ2-1; the D gene is possibly TRBD1 (5 bases). The CDR3 is made up of 15 amino acids. Germline V gene data show CDR1 as SGHTA and CDR2 as FQGNSA. The ends were cut back, 4 bases at V and 4 bases at J, with 14 bases in the middle. CDR3 in amino acids: CASSYRGDSYNEQFF. The CDR3 DNA is TGTGCCAGCAGCTACAGAGGCGACAGTTACAATGAGCAGTTCTTC.

In this sample, this clone turned up once. The chain couples TRBV7-2 to TRBJ2-3; D not certain. This CDR3 has 13 amino acids. Germline values: CDR1 SGHTA, CDR2 FQGNSA. V lost 2 bases to trimming and J lost 3 bases, with 6 bases between them. CDR3 sequence reads: CASSLIETDTQYF. Here the CDR3 DNA reads TGTGCCAGCAGCTTAATAGAGACAGATACGCAGTATTTT.

This clone has just one count. The V gene is TRBV19, the J gene TRBJ1-1; 12 bases are a match to TRBD1. The ends lost 2 bases at V and 7 bases at J; junction bases unmatched: 8. Germline loops: CDR1 LNHDA, CDR2 SQIVND (reference sequence). The CDR3 is made up of 16 amino acids. CDR3 DNA sequence: TGTGCCAGTAGTATACCCCGGGACAGGGGGCGGGGTGAAGCTTTCTTT. It is translated as CASSIPRDRGRGEAFF.

The chain combines TRBV6-5 with TRBJ1-2; a possible D gene is TRBD1 (5 bases). There are 15 residues in the CDR3. Germline V gene data show CDR1 as MNHEY and CDR2 as SVGAGI. V was trimmed by 6 bases and J by 4 bases, leaving 18 bases between them. The CDR3 coding sequence is TGTGCCAGCAGCCGATCCCTCCAGGGTGGCTATGGCTACACCTTC. This sequence encodes CASSRSLQGGYGYTF.

The chain uses TRBV5-1 and TRBJ2-7; a possible D gene is TRBD2 (6 bases). The V and J ends lost 2 bases and 5 bases respectively, with 14 bases between them. Germline V gene sequence: CDR1 SGHRS, CDR2 YFSETQ. The CDR3 totals 14 residues. The CDR3 here is CASSLAAGLHEQYF. The CDR3 coding sequence is TGCGCCAGCAGCTTAGCAGCGGGTCTACACGAGCAGTACTTC.

This chain uses TRBV13 with TRBJ2-3; 13 bases match TRBD2. V gave up 5 bases and J gave up 1 base; unmatched junction bases: 9. The CDR3 runs to 18 residues. Germline V gene lookup returns CDR1 PRHDT and CDR2 FYEKMQ (reference sequence). CDR3 region: CASSPKPGLAGGTDTQYF. DNA for the CDR3: TGTGCCAGCAGCCCCAAACCAGGACTAGCGGGGGGCACAGATACGCAGTATTTT.

V usage is TRBV5-8 and J usage is TRBJ2-1; 8 bases are a match to TRBD2. The CDR3 spans 15 residues. Germline V gene data show CDR1 as SGHTS and CDR2 as YDEGEE. V gave up 0 bases and J gave up 3 bases; unmatched junction bases: 2. The CDR3 loop is CASSLGSGSYNEQFF. The CDR3 DNA reads as TGTGCCAGCAGCTTGGGGAGCGGGAGCTACAATGAGCAGTTCTTC.

This clone was observed a single time. V gene TRBV19 combines with J gene TRBJ1-2, with D unresolved. The CDR3 extends over 12 amino acids. Between the trimmed V and J ends, which lost 1 base and 7 bases, there was a span of 7 bases. Germline V gives CDR1 LNHDA, CDR2 SQIVND (reference sequence). CDR3 residues: CASSIGGTGYTF. The CDR3 DNA follows: TGTGCCAGTAGTATAGGTGGCACTGGCTACACCTTC.

The rearrangement links TRBV3-1 (or the pseudogene TRBV3-2) to TRBJ2-3, with 8 bases aligning to TRBD2. CDR1 is LGHDT and CDR2 is YNNKEL in the germline V gene (reference sequence). There are 15 residues in the CDR3. J lost 1 base, V lost 2 bases, and 2 bases had no gene match. In nucleotides, the CDR3 is TGTGCCAGCAGCCAACCAGCGGGGGGCACAGATACGCAGTATTTT. Its translation is CASSQPAGGTDTQYF.

This rearrangement joins TRBV4-1 to TRBJ2-7; 9 bases are shared with TRBD2. V was clipped by 3 bases and J by 3 bases; unmatched bases: 6. CDR1 MGHRA and CDR2 YSYEKL come from the germline V gene. CDR3 size: 15 residues. CDR3 amino acids: CASSQEDSGGYEQYF. Here the CDR3 DNA reads TGCGCCAGCAGCCAGGAAGATAGCGGGGGCTACGAGCAGTACTTC.

The chain joins TRBV5-1 to TRBJ2-5, with 7 bases aligning to TRBD1. The CDR3 has 14 amino acids. Germline V gene data show CDR1 as SGHRS and CDR2 as YFSETQ. Germline trimming cut 6 bases from V and 3 bases from J; bases unmatched to any gene: 8. Here the CDR3 reads CASTLPDREETQYF. DNA of the CDR3: TGCGCCAGCACTTTACCTGACAGGGAAGAGACCCAGTACTTC.

The chain carries TRBV24-1 and TRBJ2-7, with 11 bases fitting TRBD2. Germline values: CDR1 KGHDR, CDR2 SFDVKD. The J segment lost 6 bases and the V segment lost 3 bases, leaving 9 bases of the junction unmatched. The CDR3 is made up of 16 amino acids. CDR3: CATSDPRMGLAAEQYF. CDR3 nucleotides: TGTGCCACCAGTGATCCTCGTATGGGACTAGCGGCCGAGCAGTACTTC.

The chain has TRBV19 and TRBJ1-1, with D possibly matching TRBD1 (5 bases). CDR3 size: 12 residues. The V gene lost 3 bases and the J gene lost 8 bases, with 10 bases spanning the gap. Germline V gives CDR1 LNHDA, CDR2 SQIVND (reference sequence). CDR3 protein: CASSIPRGEAFF. The CDR3 nucleotides are TGTGCCAGTAGTATCCCCCGGGGGGAAGCTTTCTTT.